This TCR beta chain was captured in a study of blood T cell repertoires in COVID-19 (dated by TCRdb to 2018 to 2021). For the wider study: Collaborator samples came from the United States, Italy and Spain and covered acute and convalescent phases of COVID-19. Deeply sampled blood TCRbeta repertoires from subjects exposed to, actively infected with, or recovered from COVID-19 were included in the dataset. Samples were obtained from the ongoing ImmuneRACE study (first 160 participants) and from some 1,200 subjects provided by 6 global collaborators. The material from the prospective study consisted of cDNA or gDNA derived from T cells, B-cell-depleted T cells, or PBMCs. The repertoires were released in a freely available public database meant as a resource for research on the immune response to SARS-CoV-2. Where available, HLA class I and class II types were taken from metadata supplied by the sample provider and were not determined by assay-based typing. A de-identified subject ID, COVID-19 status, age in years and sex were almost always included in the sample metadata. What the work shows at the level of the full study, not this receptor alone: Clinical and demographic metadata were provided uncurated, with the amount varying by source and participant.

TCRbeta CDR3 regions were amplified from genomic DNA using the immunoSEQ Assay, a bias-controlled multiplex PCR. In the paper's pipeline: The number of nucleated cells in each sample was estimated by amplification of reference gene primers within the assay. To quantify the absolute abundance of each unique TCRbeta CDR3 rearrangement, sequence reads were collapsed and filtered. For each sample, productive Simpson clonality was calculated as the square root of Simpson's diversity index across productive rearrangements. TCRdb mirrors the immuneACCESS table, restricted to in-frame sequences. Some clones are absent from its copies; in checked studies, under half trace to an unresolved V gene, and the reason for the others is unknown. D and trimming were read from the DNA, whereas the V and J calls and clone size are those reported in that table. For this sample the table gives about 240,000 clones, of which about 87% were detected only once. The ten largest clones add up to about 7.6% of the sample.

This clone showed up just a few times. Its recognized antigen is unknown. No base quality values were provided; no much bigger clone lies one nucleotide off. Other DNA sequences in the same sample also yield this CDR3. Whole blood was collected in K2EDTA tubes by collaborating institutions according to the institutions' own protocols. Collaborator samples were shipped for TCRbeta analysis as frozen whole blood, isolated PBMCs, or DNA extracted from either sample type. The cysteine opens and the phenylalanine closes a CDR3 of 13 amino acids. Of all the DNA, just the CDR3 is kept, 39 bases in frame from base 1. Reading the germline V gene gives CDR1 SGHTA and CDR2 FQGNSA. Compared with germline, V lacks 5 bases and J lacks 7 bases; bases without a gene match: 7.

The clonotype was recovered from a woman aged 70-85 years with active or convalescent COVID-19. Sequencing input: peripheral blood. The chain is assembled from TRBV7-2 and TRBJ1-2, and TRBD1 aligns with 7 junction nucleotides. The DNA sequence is TGTGCCAGCAGCCAGGACAGGCTCGGTGGCTACACCTTC. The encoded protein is CASSQDRLGGYTF.